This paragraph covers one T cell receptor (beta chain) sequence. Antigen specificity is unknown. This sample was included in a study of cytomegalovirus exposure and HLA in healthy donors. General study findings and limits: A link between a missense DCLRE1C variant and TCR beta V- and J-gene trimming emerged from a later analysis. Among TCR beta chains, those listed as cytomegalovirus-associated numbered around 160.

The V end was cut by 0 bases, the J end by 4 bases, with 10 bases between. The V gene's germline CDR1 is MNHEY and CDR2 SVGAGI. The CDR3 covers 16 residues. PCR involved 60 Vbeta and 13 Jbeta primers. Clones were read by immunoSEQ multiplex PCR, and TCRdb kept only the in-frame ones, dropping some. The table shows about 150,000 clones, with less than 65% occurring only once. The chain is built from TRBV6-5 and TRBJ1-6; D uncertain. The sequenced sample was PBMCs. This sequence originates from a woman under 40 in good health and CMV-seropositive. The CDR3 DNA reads TGTGCCAGCAGTTACTCGGTCGGAGTATATAATTCACCCCTCCACTTT. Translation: CASSYSVGVYNSPLHF.